This record concerns one T cell receptor (beta chain) sequence. A single count supports this clone. Its antigen remains undetermined. Base qualities are not provided; no much larger clone lies one nucleotide away. TCR CDR3 regions were amplified from genomic DNA by multiplex PCR using the deep immunoSEQ assay. Extracted genomic DNA from each cell subset was spread evenly across all wells of several immunoSEQ 96-well plates, with each plate serving as a replicate. Each replicate PCR for sorted subsets received about 0.2 ug genomic DNA, equal to roughly 29,000 T cell genomes. Purified libraries were quantified with a Qubit 3.0 fluorometer, sized on a Bioanalyzer 2100, and re-quantified with the KAPA Library Quantification kit. Every immunoSEQ 96-well plate was sequenced on a dedicated single-read 150-cycle Illumina NextSeq 550 flow cell. The original pipeline was this. Because the immunoSEQ output held only junctional sequences and lacked quality scores, the filtering could not match the filtering applied to full-length reads. Sequences were annotated with PyIR, a Python wrapper for IgBLAST v1.9, and V/J genes and CDR3 were assigned using IMGT germline references. Reads were filtered out if the reads had weak V/J assignments (E-value above 1e-6), no CDR3, stop codons, out-of-frame junctions, or ambiguous translated residues. V3J clonotypes were defined as sequences sharing an identical inferred V gene, J gene, and CDR3 amino acid sequence. Percentage overlap between repertoires was computed as shared unique clonotypes divided by the size of the smaller repertoire. RTK rarefaction, the Chao1 estimator, and Recon v2.1 estimates of unobserved clonotypes were used to assess repertoire richness. Generation probabilities for all TCRbeta clonotypes obtained by the gDNA method from a handful of donors were computed using OLGA. TCRdb holds this immuneACCESS table with in-frame rearrangements only. Some clones are missing; in checked studies, unresolved V genes explain under half, and the rest has no known cause. That table furnishes V, J and clone size, whereas the DNA furnished D and trimming. This sample comprises 1.6 million or so clones, roughly 96% of them detected only once. Over 1% of the sample lies in the top ten.

This specimen belongs to a study of shared clonotypes between healthy human individuals (dated by TCRdb to 2018 to 2021). For the study in its entirety: The cohort included three men and a couple of women between 18 and 49 years of age. To increase sequencing depth and limit assay-specific biases, different laboratories used diverse techniques to prepare libraries and sequence TCR repertoires. Per donor, three plates each were used for CD4 naive and CD4 memory, two for CD8 naive, and one for CD8 memory. Per donor, leukapheresis produced somewhere between about 0.8 and 9 billion PBMCs. The study deeply sequenced blood TCR repertoires of several healthy adults to estimate repertoire size and the extent of clonotype sharing between individuals. Broad study findings and their caveats: Even with the large sequencing depth, rarefaction of the sorted-subset datasets indicated that sequencing was incomplete. Roughly 5% of naive CD4, roughly 3.5% of naive CD8, roughly 2.4% of memory CD4, and around 0.42% of memory CD8 clonotypes were shared across several donors. Because the study included a small number of donors, the genetic and exposure-history diversity represented was limited. Pairwise subsampling indicated that sequencing depth was expected to affect the degree of clonotype sharing among donors. Compared with non-shared clonotypes, clonotypes shared by all four sorted-subset donors had higher generation probabilities. Sampling was restricted to blood, and TCR repertoires in tissue are likely to differ from TCR repertoires in blood. Naive subsets generally had larger estimated clonotype richness than memory subsets.

The donors were healthy, HIV-negative adults with no recently reported acute infections or vaccinations. Every donor was a Caucasian adult residing in Nashville, Tennessee, USA. CD4+ T cells were enriched by magnetic negative selection; naive cells were then positively selected on CD45RA, and the negative fraction formed the memory subset. Blood was obtained by leukapheresis, after which PBMCs were separated by Ficoll-Histopaque density gradient centrifugation and cryopreserved in liquid nitrogen vapor phase. Analytical flow cytometry was used to check the purity and quantity of each magnetically sorted T cell population. Genomic DNA was isolated from every sorted fraction and measured by UV absorbance on a Nanodrop 2000c. Spanning cysteine to phenylalanine, the CDR3 consists of 14 amino acids. The entry retains the CDR3 DNA only, 42 bases that are in frame from base 1. V and J lose 4 bases and 8 bases, and a span of 16 bases separates them. CDR1 and CDR2 are read off the germline V gene as SGHRS and YFSETQ.

Sequenced material: naive CD4+ T cells sorted from blood. The cell subset or site label for this specimen denotes: CD45RA+ positively selected. Recombination connected TRBV5-1 to TRBJ2-1, with the D gene call left open. The TCR originated in a man younger than 45 in good health. The CDR3 protein is CASSQDRRFDEQFF. The DNA sequence is as follows: TGCGCCAGCAGCCAGGACCGTAGGTTCGATGAGCAGTTCTTC.